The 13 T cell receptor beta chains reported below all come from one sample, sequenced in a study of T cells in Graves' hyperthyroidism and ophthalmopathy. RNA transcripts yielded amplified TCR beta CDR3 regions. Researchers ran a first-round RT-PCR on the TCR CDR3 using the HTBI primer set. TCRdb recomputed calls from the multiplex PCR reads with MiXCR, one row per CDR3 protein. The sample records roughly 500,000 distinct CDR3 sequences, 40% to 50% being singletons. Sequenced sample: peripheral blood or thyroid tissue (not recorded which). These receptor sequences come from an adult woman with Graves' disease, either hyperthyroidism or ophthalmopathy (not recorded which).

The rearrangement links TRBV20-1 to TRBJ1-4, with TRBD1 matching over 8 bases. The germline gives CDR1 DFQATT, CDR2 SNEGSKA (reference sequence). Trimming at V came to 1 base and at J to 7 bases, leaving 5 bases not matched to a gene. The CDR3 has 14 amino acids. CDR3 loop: CSARVGTGTEKLFF. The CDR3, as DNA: TGCAGTGCTAGAGTCGGGACAGGTACTGAAAAACTGTTTTTT.

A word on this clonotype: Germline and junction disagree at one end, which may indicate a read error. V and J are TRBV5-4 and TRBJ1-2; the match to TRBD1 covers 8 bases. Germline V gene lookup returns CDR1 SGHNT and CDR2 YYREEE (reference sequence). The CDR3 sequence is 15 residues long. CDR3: CASRGPGRSDYGYTF. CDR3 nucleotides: TGCGCCAGCAGGGGGCCGGGACGCTCGGACTATGGCTACACCTTC.

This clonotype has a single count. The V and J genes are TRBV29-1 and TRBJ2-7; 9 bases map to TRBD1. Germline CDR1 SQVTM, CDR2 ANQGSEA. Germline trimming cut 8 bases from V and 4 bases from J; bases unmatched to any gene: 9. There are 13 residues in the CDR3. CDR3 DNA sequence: TGCAGCTTGGCGAGGACAGGGGAATACGAGCAGTACTTC. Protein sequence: CSLARTGEYEQYF.

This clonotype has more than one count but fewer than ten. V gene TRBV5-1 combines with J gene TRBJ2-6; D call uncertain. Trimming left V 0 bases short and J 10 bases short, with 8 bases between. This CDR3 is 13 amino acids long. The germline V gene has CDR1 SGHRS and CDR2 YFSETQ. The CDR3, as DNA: TGCGCCAGCAGCTTGGATGGGTATAACGTCCTGACTTTC. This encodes CASSLDGYNVLTF.

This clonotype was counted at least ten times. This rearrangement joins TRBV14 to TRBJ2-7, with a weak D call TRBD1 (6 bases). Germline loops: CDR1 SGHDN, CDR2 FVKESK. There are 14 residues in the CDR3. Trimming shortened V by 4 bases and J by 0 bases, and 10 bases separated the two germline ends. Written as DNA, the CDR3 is TGTGCCAGCAGCCGGGACACCAGCTCCTACGAGCAGTACTTC. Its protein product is CASSRDTSSYEQYF.

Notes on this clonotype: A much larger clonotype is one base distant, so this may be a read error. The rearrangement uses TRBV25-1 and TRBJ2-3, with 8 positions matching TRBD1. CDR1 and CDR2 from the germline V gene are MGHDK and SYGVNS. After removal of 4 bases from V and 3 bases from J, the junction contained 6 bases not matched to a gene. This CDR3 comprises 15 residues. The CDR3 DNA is TGTGCCAGCAGTGGAAGCAGGGGGCGTACAGATACGCAGTATTTT. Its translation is CASSGSRGRTDTQYF. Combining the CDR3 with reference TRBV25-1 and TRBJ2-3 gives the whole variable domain EADIYQTPRYLVIGTGKKITLECSQTMGHDKMYWYQQDPGMELHLIHYSYGVNSTEKGDLSSESTVSRIRTEHFPLTLESARPSHTSQYLCASSGSRGRTDTQYFGPGTRLTVL.

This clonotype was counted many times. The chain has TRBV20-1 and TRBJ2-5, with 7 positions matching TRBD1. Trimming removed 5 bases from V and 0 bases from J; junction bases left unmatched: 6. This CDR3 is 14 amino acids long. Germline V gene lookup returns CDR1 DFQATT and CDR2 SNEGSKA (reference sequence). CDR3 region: CSAQTGVYQETQYF. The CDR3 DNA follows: TGCAGTGCTCAAACAGGGGTGTACCAAGAGACCCAGTACTTC.

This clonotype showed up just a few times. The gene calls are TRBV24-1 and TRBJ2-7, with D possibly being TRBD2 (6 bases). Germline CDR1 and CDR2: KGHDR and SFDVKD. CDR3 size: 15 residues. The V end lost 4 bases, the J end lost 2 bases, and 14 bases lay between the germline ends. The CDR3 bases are TGTGCCACCAGTGACTCTGGGACTCGACCCTACGAGCAGTACTTC. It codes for CATSDSGTRPYEQYF.

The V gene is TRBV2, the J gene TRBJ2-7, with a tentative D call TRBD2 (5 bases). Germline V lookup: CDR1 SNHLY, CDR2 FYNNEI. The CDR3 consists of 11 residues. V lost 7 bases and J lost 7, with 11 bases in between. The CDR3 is CASIAWEEQYF. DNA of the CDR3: TGTGCCAGCATCGCGTGGGAGGAGCAGTACTTC.

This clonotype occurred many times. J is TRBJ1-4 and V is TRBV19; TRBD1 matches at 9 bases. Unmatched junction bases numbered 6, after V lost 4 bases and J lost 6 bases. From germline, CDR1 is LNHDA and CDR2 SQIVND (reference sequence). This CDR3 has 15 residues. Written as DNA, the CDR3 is TGTGCCAGTAGTACAAGGACAGGGGTTTATGAAAAACTGTTTTTT. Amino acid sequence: CASSTRTGVYEKLFF.

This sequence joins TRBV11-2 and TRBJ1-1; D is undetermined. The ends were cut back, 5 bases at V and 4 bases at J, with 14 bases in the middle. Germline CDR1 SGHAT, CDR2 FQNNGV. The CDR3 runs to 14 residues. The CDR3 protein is CASSPRTPTTEAFF. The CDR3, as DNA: TGTGCCAGCAGCCCCCGGACCCCTACCACTGAAGCTTTCTTT.

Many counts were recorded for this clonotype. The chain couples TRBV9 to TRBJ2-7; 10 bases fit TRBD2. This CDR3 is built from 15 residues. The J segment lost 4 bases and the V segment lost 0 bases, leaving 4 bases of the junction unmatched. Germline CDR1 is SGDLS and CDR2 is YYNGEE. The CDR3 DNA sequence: TGTGCCAGCAGCGTAGTCTCTAGCGGGAGTTACGAGCAGTACTTC. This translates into CASSVVSSGSYEQYF.

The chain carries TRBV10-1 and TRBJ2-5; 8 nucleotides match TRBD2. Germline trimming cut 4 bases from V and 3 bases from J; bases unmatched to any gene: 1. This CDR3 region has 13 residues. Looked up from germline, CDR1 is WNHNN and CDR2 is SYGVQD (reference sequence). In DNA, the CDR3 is TGCGCCAGCAGTGCGACTAGCGAAGAGACCCAGTACTTC. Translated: CASSATSEETQYF.